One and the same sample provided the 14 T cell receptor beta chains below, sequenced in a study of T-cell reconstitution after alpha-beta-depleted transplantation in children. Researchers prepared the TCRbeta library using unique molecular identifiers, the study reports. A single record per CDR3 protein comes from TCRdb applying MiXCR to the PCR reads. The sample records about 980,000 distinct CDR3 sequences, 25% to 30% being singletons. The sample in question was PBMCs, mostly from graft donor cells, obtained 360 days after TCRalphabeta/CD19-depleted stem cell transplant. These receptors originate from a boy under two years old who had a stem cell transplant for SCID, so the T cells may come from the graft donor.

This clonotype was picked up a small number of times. The CDR3 DNA follows: TGTGCCAGTAGTATCGGACAGGGGGATTCGTTCTACACAGATACGCAGTATTTT. This gives the protein CASSIGQGDSFYTDTQYF. The gene calls are TRBV19 and TRBJ2-3; 10 bases are shared with TRBD1. From germline, CDR1 is LNHDA and CDR2 SQIVND (reference sequence). This CDR3 is built from 18 residues. Trimming at V came to 3 bases and at J to 2 bases, leaving 11 bases not matched to a gene.

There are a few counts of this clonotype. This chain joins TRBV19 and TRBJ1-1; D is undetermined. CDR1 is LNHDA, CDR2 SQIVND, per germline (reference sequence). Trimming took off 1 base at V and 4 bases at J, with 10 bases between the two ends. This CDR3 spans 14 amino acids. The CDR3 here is CASSIVGRLTEAFF. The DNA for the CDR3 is TGTGCCAGTAGTATAGTGGGGAGGCTCACTGAAGCTTTCTTT.

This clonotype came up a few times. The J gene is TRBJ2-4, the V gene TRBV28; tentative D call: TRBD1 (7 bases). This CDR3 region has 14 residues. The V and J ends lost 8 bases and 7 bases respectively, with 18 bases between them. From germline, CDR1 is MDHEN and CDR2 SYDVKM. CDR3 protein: CASANQGGTNIQYF. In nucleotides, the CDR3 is TGTGCCAGCGCGAACCAGGGGGGCACGAACATTCAGTACTTC.

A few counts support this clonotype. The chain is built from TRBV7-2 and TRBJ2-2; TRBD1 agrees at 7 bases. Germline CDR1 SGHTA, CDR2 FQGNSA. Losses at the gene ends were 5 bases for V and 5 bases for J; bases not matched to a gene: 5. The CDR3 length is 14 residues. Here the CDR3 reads CASSQGQITGELFF. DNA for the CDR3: TGTGCCAGCAGCCAGGGACAGATTACCGGGGAGCTGTTTTTT.

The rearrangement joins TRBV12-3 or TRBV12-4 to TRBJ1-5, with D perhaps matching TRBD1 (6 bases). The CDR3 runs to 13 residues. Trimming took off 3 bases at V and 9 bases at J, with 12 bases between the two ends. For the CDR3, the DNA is TGTGCCAGCAGTTTGGGGGGGCAGCGGCCCCAGCATTTT. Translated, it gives CASSLGGQRPQHF.

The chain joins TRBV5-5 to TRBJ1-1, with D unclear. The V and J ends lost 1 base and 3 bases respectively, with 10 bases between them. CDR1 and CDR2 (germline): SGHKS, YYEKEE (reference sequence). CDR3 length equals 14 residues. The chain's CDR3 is CASSLYVRHTEAFF. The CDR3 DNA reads TGTGCCAGCAGCTTGTACGTCAGACACACTGAAGCTTTCTTT.

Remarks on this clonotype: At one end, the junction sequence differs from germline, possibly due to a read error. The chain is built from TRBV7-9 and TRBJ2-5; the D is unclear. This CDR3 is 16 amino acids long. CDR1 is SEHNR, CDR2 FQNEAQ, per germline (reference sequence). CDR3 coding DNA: TGTGCCAGCAGCTCCAGACGGACCCCTGTGGAAGAGACCGAGTACTTC. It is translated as CASSSRRTPVEETEYF.

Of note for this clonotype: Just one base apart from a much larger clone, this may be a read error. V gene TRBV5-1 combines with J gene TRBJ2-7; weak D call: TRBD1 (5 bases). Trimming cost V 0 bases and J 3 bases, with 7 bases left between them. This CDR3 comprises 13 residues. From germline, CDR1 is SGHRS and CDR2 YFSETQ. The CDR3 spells CASSLEGFYEQYF. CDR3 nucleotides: TGCGCCAGCAGCTTGGAGGGGTTCTACGAGCAGTACTTC.

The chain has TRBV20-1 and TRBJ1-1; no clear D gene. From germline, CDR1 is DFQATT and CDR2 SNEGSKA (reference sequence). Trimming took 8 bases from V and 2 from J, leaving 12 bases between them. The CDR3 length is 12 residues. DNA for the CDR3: TGCAGTTCCCTCCTACATAACACTGAAGCTTTCTTT. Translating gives CSSLLHNTEAFF.

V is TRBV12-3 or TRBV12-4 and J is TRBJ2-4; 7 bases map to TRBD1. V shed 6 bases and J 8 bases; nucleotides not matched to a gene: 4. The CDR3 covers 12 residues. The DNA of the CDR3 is TGTGCCAGCAGGGGTGACAGGGACATTCAGTACTTC. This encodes CASRGDRDIQYF.

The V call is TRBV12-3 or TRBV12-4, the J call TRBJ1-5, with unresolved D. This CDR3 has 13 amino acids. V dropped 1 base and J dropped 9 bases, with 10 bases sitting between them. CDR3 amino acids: CASSLGLGWPQHF. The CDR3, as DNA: TGTGCCAGCAGTTTAGGGTTAGGGTGGCCCCAGCATTTT.

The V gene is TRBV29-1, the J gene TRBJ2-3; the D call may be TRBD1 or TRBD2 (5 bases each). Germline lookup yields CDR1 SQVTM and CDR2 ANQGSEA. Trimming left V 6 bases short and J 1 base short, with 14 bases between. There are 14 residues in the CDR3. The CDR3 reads CSVLDRGGTDTQYF. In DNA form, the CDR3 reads TGCAGCGTCCTCGATAGGGGAGGCACAGATACGCAGTATTTT.

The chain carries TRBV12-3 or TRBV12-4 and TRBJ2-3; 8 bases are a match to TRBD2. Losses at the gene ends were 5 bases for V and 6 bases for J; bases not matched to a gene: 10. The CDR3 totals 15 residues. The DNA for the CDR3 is TGTGCCAGCAGTCCGGGGACTAGGGGGGAGGATACGCAGTATTTT. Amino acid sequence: CASSPGTRGEDTQYF.

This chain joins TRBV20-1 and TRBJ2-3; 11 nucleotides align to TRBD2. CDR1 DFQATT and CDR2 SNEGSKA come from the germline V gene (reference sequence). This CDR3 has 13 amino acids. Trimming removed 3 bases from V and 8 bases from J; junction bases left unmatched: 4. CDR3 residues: CSARTSGAGTQYF. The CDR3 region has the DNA TGCAGTGCTAGGACTAGCGGGGCGGGTACGCAGTATTTT.